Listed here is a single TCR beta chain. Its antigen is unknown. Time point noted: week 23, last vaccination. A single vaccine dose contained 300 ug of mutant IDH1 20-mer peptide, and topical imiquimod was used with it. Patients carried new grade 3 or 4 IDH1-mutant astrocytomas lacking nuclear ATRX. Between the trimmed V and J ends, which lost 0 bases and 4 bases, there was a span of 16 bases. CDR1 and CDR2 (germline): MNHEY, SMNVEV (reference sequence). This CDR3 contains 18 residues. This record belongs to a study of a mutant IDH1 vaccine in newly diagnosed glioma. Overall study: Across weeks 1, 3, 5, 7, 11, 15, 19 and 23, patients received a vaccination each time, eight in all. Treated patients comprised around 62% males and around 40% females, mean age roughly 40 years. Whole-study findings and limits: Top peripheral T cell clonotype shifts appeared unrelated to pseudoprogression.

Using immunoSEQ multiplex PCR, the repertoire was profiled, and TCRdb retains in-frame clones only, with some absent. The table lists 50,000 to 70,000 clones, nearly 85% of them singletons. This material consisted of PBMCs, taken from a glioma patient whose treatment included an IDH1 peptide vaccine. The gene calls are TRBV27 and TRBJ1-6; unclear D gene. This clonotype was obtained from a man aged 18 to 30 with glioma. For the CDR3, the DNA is TGTGCCAGCAGTTTATCCTCCCCCCGGACGGAATATAATTCACCCCTCCACTTT. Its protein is CASSLSSPRTEYNSPLHF.